Presented here are 23 T cell receptor beta chains from one specimen sequenced in a study of T cells in Graves' hyperthyroidism and ophthalmopathy. From RNA transcripts, TCR beta CDR3 regions were amplified. A set of HTBI primers served as the primers for a first-round RT-PCR of the TCR CDR3. TCRdb re-derived calls from the multiplex PCR reads in MiXCR, one entry per CDR3 protein. The repertoire holds more than 550,000 distinct CDR3 sequences, around 16% seen once, with around 15% in the top ten. Source material: blood. All receptors derive from a man aged 50 or older with Graves' hyperthyroidism.

This clonotype was detected once. A much larger clone sits a single nucleotide away, making a read error possible. V is TRBV5-1 and J is TRBJ1-1; a weak D match, TRBD1 (6 bases). Trimming cost V 5 bases and J 6 bases, with 11 bases left between them. CDR1 is SGHRS and CDR2 is YFSETQ in the germline V gene. The CDR3 contains 12 residues. The CDR3 sequence: CASRGGPPEAFF. The CDR3 DNA reads as TGCGCCAGCAGGGGGGGGCCCCCTGAAGCTTTCTTT.

This clonotype came up many times. The V call is TRBV5-1, the J call TRBJ2-3; D not certain. CDR1 and CDR2 (germline): SGHRS, YFSETQ. This CDR3 contains 14 residues. V was cut by 0 bases and J by 3 bases, with 8 bases left in between. CDR3 loop: CASSLVGITDTQYF. The CDR3 nucleotides are TGCGCCAGCAGCTTGGTGGGCATTACAGATACGCAGTATTTT.

The CDR3 here is CASSVTEGGQYF. In nucleotides, the CDR3 is TGTGCCAGCAGTGTAACCGAGGGCGGGCAGTACTTC. This chain links TRBV12-3 or TRBV12-4 with TRBJ2-7, with D possibly being TRBD2 (5 bases). Trimming removed 5 bases at V and 9 bases at J, with 14 bases between. This CDR3 is 12 amino acids long.

The sample holds many counts of this clonotype. The chain is built from TRBV28 and TRBJ2-7, with TRBD1 identical over 7 bases. The ends lost 6 bases at V and 1 base at J; junction bases unmatched: 9. The CDR3 is 15 amino acids. The germline gives CDR1 MDHEN, CDR2 SYDVKM. The CDR3 sequence is CASSRSLTGSYEQYF. In DNA form, the CDR3 reads TGTGCCAGCAGCCGTTCCCTGACAGGGTCCTACGAGCAGTACTTC. Complete variable domain (other parts from reference TRBV28 and TRBJ2-7): DVKVTQSSRYLVKRTGEKVFLECVQDMDHENMFWYRQDPGLGLRLIYFSYDVKMKEKGDIPEGYSVSREKKERFSLILESASTNQTSMYLCASSRSLTGSYEQYFGPGTRLTVT.

This clonotype was recorded a few times. The gene calls are TRBV27 and TRBJ2-7, with D possibly matching TRBD1 (5 bases). CDR1 is MNHEY, CDR2 SMNVEV, per germline (reference sequence). This CDR3 contains 11 residues. V lost 5 bases to trimming and J lost 9 bases, with 11 bases between them. CDR3 loop: CASSQGLRQYF. The DNA of the CDR3 is TGTGCCAGCAGTCAGGGCCTTCGGCAGTACTTC.

This clonotype has a count of ten or more. The chain joins TRBV13 to TRBJ2-5, with 7 bases lining up with TRBD1. The CDR3 has 15 amino acids. Germline V gene lookup returns CDR1 PRHDT and CDR2 FYEKMQ (reference sequence). V lost 5 bases to trimming and J lost 2 bases; unmatched junction nucleotides: 8. CDR3 residues: CASSLGQAEQETQYF. The CDR3 DNA is TGTGCCAGCAGCCTCGGACAGGCCGAACAAGAGACCCAGTACTTC.

The count of this clonotype is one. The chain links TRBV4-1 to TRBJ1-1, with TRBD1 matching 7 bases. V lost 2 bases and J lost 5; bases outside the gene matches: 8. Germline V CDR1 and CDR2: MGHRA, YSYEKL. This CDR3 has 15 residues. For the CDR3, the DNA is TGCGCCAGCAGCCAATCGGTGGCAGGGGGGACTGAAGCTTTCTTT. Amino acids: CASSQSVAGGTEAFF.

In the case of this clonotype: An end of the junction differs from the germline gene, which may be a read error. This rearrangement joins TRBV18 to TRBJ2-6, with a tentative D call TRBD1 (6 bases). Germline CDR1 KGHSH, CDR2 LQKENI. This CDR3 has 16 amino acids. The CDR3 reads CASSPQGIAGANALTF. The CDR3 nucleotides read TGTGCCAGCTCACCCCAGGGGATAGCTGGGGCCAACGCCCTGACTTTC.

This clonotype has ten or more counts. This rearrangement joins TRBV2 to TRBJ2-2, with D possibly TRBD2 on 6 matching bases. V was shortened by 9 bases and J by 4 bases, with 18 bases between the two germline ends. The CDR3 runs 15 residues. The germline V gene has CDR1 SNHLY and CDR2 FYNNEI. The CDR3 coding sequence is TGTGCCAGTAAACGGGACTCTAGTTTCACCGGGGAGCTGTTTTTT. Its translation is CASKRDSSFTGELFF.

This clonotype showed up many times. The chain couples TRBV12-3 or TRBV12-4 to TRBJ1-2; possibly TRBD1 for D (6 bases). Between the trimmed V and J ends, which lost 4 bases and 4 bases, there was a span of 22 bases. The CDR3 spans 17 residues. For the CDR3, the DNA is TGTGCCAGCAGTTCCGGGACAAGAATATACCATAGCTATGGCTACACCTTC. Its protein is CASSSGTRIYHSYGYTF.

This clonotype was seen more than once but under ten times. The chain has TRBV19 and TRBJ2-7; D assignment may be TRBD1 or TRBD2 (6 bases each). CDR3 length: 13 amino acids. Germline V CDR1 and CDR2: LNHDA, SQIVND (reference sequence). With 2 bases removed from V and 7 bases from J, the gap between germline ends came to 12 bases. The DNA of the CDR3 is TGTGCCAGTAGTATAAGTCGAGGGGGGGAGCAGTACTTC. Amino acids: CASSISRGGEQYF.

This clonotype has a handful of counts. The V and J genes are TRBV9 and TRBJ2-7; 7 nucleotides agree with TRBD1. The trim removed 0 bases at V and 6 bases at J, leaving 6 bases unmatched. This CDR3 contains 14 residues. Germline CDR1 SGDLS, CDR2 YYNGEE. The CDR3 sequence is CASSVAYRGSEQYF. CDR3 sequence (DNA): TGTGCCAGCAGCGTAGCGTACAGGGGAAGCGAGCAGTACTTC.

Notes on this clonotype: One end of the junction varies from germline; a read error may be responsible. The V call is TRBV7-9, the J call TRBJ2-4; D is perhaps TRBD1 or TRBD2 (5 bases each). Germline V gene lookup returns CDR1 SEHNR and CDR2 FQNEAQ (reference sequence). The length of the CDR3 is 16 residues. CDR3 protein: CASSISDSLAKNIQCF. DNA for the CDR3: TGTGCCAGCAGCATCTCCGACAGCCTAGCCAAAAACATTCAGTGCTTC.

In this sample, this clonotype turned up many times. The chain is built from TRBV18 and TRBJ2-3; D gene ambiguous. The CDR3 covers 13 residues. Germline assignment: CDR1 KGHSH and CDR2 LQKENI. Trimming left V 3 bases short and J 0 bases short, with 4 bases between. This CDR3 is CASSPDSTDTQYF. The CDR3 bases are TGTGCCAGCTCACCCGACAGCACAGATACGCAGTATTTT.

This clonotype was seen repeatedly, ten times or more. V usage is TRBV5-1 and J usage is TRBJ2-2; 11 positions match TRBD2. With V trimmed by 4 bases and J by 0 bases, 2 bases remained unmatched. Germline values: CDR1 SGHRS, CDR2 YFSETQ. The CDR3 sequence is 16 residues long. The CDR3 sequence is CASSGGLAANTGELFF. CDR3 nucleotide sequence: TGCGCCAGCAGCGGGGGACTAGCGGCGAACACCGGGGAGCTGTTTTTT. The complete variable domain, with remaining parts taken from reference TRBV5-1 and TRBJ2-2, reads KAGVTQTPRYLIKTRGQQVTLSCSPISGHRSVSWYQQTPGQGLQFLFEYFSETQRNKGNFPGRFSGRQFSNSRSEMNVSTLELGDSALYLCASSGGLAANTGELFFGEGSRLTVL.

This chain uses TRBV6-2 or TRBV6-3 with TRBJ2-3; D not certain. The germline CDR1 and CDR2 sequences are MNHEY and SVGEGT. Trimming shortened V by 5 bases and J by 6 bases, and 15 bases separated the two germline ends. The CDR3 is made up of 14 amino acids. CDR3 amino acids: CASSPKPGSDTQYF. CDR3 nucleotides: TGTGCCAGCAGTCCAAAACCGGGTTCCGATACGCAGTATTTT.

J is TRBJ2-7 and V is TRBV19; maybe TRBD1 (6 bases). The CDR3 consists of 13 residues. Trimming removed 0 bases from V and 7 bases from J, with 10 bases in between. Germline-derived CDR1 and CDR2 are LNHDA and SQIVND (reference sequence). The CDR3, as DNA: TGTGCCAGTAGTATAGACAGGGGAGAGGAGCAGTACTTC. Its translation is CASSIDRGEEQYF.

This clonotype was picked up many times. The V gene is TRBV2, the J gene TRBJ1-1; 10 bases are shared with TRBD1. With 6 bases clipped from V and 1 base from J, the junction kept 5 bases outside the gene matches. Germline CDR1 reads SNHLY; CDR2 reads FYNNEI. The CDR3 consists of 15 residues. This CDR3 reads CASSERDRGNTEAFF. The CDR3, as DNA: TGTGCCAGCAGCGAAAGGGACAGGGGGAACACTGAAGCTTTCTTT.

The chain has TRBV20-1 and TRBJ2-1; D is undetermined. Per germline, CDR1 DFQATT and CDR2 SNEGSKA (reference sequence). There are 14 residues in the CDR3. The V end lost 6 bases, the J end lost 0 bases, and 12 bases lay between the germline ends. The CDR3 DNA follows: TGCAGTGCGGTGGCGACTGACTCCTACAATGAGCAGTTCTTC. It codes for CSAVATDSYNEQFF.

This clonotype was observed a handful of times. The V call is TRBV7-8, the J call TRBJ2-1; TRBD1 aligns across 10 bases. The CDR3 runs 15 residues. Germline V lookup: CDR1 SGHVS, CDR2 FQNEAQ. The J segment lost 5 bases and the V segment lost 6 bases, leaving 7 bases of the junction unmatched. This chain's CDR3 is CASRATGTGDNEQFF. The CDR3 DNA reads as TGTGCCAGCAGGGCCACCGGGACAGGGGACAATGAGCAGTTCTTC.

This clonotype was observed at least ten times. The chain is built from TRBV30 and TRBJ2-7; 9 nucleotides align to TRBD2. CDR3 size: 13 residues. The germline CDR1 and CDR2 sequences are GTSNPN and SVGIG (reference sequence). The V gene end was trimmed by 3 bases and the J gene end by 5 bases; junction bases not matched to a gene: 5. CDR3 residues: CAWSWTSADEQYF. In nucleotides, the CDR3 is TGTGCCTGGAGCTGGACTAGCGCCGACGAGCAGTACTTC.

This clonotype was recorded a few times. The chain couples TRBV20-1 to TRBJ2-1; no definite D call. Trimming shortened V by 2 bases and J by 7 bases, and 12 bases separated the two germline ends. CDR3 length equals 13 residues. Germline CDR1 is DFQATT and CDR2 is SNEGSKA (reference sequence). CDR3 sequence: CSARPPRWNEQFF. In nucleotides, the CDR3 is TGCAGTGCTAGACCCCCTAGGTGGAATGAGCAGTTCTTC.

A remark on this clonotype: A much larger clone lies a single base off, so this may be a read error. V gene TRBV28 combines with J gene TRBJ2-3, with D possibly TRBD1 on 6 matching bases. Germline lookup yields CDR1 MDHEN and CDR2 SYDVKM. The CDR3 is 14 residues long. CDR3 sequence: CASSPSWDTDTQCF. CDR3 bases: TGTGCCAGCTCCCCATCTTGGGACACAGATACGCAGTGTTTT.